Below, 7 T cell receptor beta chains from the same sample are listed, as sequenced in a study of T-cell reconstitution after alpha-beta-depleted transplantation in children. The library targeted TCRbeta and was prepared with unique molecular identifiers. TCRdb fed the PCR reads into MiXCR, producing one record per CDR3 protein. The sample records a few hundred thousand distinct CDR3 sequences, 25% to 30% being singletons. The sample here was PBMCs, taken before TCRalphabeta/CD19-depleted stem cell transplant. The receptors derive from a boy younger than two with Wiskott-Aldrich syndrome, due to receive a stem cell transplant.

The V gene is TRBV12-3 or TRBV12-4, the J gene TRBJ1-2, with TRBD1 matching over 12 bases. Trimming removed 4 bases from V and 8 bases from J; junction bases left unmatched: 8. This CDR3 comprises 15 residues. CDR3 sequence: CASSSPGQGARGYTF. DNA for the CDR3: TGTGCCAGCAGTTCTCCGGGACAGGGGGCGCGAGGCTACACCTTC.

This clonotype was observed a handful of times. The rearrangement uses TRBV10-3 and TRBJ2-4; the D gene is possibly TRBD2 (9 bases). The CDR3 is 20 amino acids. The germline V and J ends were trimmed by 5 bases and 2 bases, with 28 bases remaining between them. Germline CDR1 is ENHRY and CDR2 is SYGVKD. CDR3 in amino acids: CAISPGGGVPLAGSKNIQYF. CDR3 nucleotide sequence: TGTGCCATCAGTCCAGGGGGCGGAGTGCCTCTAGCGGGGTCCAAAAACATTCAGTACTTC.

V is TRBV10-3 and J is TRBJ2-7, with 9 bases fitting TRBD1. The germline gives CDR1 ENHRY, CDR2 SYGVKD. J gave up 5 bases and V 8 bases, and 13 bases lay outside the gene matches. The CDR3 runs 15 residues. The chain's CDR3 is CAIGSSGTGYHEQYF. As DNA, the CDR3 is TGTGCCATCGGTAGCTCGGGGACAGGGTACCACGAGCAGTACTTC.

This clonotype was counted only a few times. Here the CDR3 reads CASSEMRQETQYF. The CDR3 DNA reads TGTGCCAGCAGCGAGATGCGCCAAGAGACCCAGTACTTC. V gene TRBV2 combines with J gene TRBJ2-5; D is undetermined. The CDR3 is 13 amino acids. Trimming removed 6 bases from V and 1 base from J, with 9 bases in between. The germline CDR1 and CDR2 sequences are SNHLY and FYNNEI.

This clonotype has just a few counts. The chain combines TRBV12-3 or TRBV12-4 with TRBJ2-7, with 12 bases matching TRBD2. J gave up 6 bases and V 2 bases, and 5 bases lay outside the gene matches. This CDR3 is 15 amino acids long. CDR3 bases: TGTGCCAGCAGTTTATCGACTAGCGGGAGCCTCGAGCAGTACTTC. It is translated as CASSLSTSGSLEQYF.

The chain employs TRBV12-3 or TRBV12-4 and TRBJ2-7, with TRBD1 matching 8 bases. J was trimmed by 2 bases and V by 6 bases; bases with no gene match: 9. The CDR3 runs to 15 residues. CDR3 nucleotide sequence: TGTGCCAGCAGCCACTTTCCGGACAGGGCCTACGAGCAGTACTTC. Amino acid sequence: CASSHFPDRAYEQYF.

This sequence joins TRBV29-1 and TRBJ2-2; TRBD1 matches 7 bases. This CDR3 has 12 amino acids. Looked up from germline, CDR1 is SQVTM and CDR2 is ANQGSEA. Trimming at V came to 7 bases and at J to 4 bases, leaving 3 bases not matched to a gene. The CDR3 region has the DNA TGCAGCGCTGACAGGGTCACCGGGGAGCTGTTTTTT. Translation gives CSADRVTGELFF.